A selection of T cell receptor beta chains follows, all from one sample in a study of T cell responses to AZD1222 COVID-19 vaccine. The data were produced by immunoSEQ multiplex PCR, yet TCRdb's version contains in-frame clones alone and is incomplete. The sample shows some 150,000 clones, more than 85% of them seen only once. The sequencing here drew on peripheral blood, taken on day 0 of AZD1222 vaccination. Source of these receptors: an adult in good health. The CDR3 runs from the conserved cysteine through the conserved F or W. A D gene is named only where the DNA matches it firmly. Clone size appears in some rows only: once, few, many, or a class for an expanded clone.

NA TRBJ1-4 TRBV5-5 NA TGTGCCAGCAGCCCCCTGAGGAGGGAGAGAGATGAAAAACTGTTTTTT CASSPLRRERDEKLFF
NA TRBJ1-4 TRBV30 NA TGTGCCTTGGAGGAGAAACCGGAAAAACTGTTTTTT CALEEKPEKLFF
NA TRBJ2-3 TRBV4-1 NA TGCGCCAGCAGCCAAGATCCGGGATCAGGCACAGATACGCAGTATTTT CASSQDPGSGTDTQYF
NA TRBJ2-3 TRBV28 TRBD2 TGTGCCAGCAGTTTATCGGCGGGGGGCACAGATACGCAGTATTTT CASSLSAGGTDTQYF
NA TRBJ1-1 TRBV18 NA TGTGCCAGCTCACTCGGCGGGAACACTGAAGCTTTCTTT CASSLGGNTEAFF
once TRBJ2-7 TRBV20-1 NA TGCAGTGCTAGTGACCGCCTTGGGGAGCAGTACTTC CSASDRLGEQYF
NA TRBJ1-5 TRBV7-8 NA TGTGCCAGCAGCCACATGGGGGGGAGGGGTCAGCCCCAGCATTTT CASSHMGGRGQPQHF
NA TRBJ1-5 TRBV19 NA TGTGCCAGTAATCTTAAGTTTGTGTCAGCTCACCATCAGCCCCAGCATTTT CASNLKFVSAHHQPQHF
NA TRBJ1-3 TRBV18 TRBD1 TGTGCCAGCTCACCGACAGGGAGTAGGGGAAACACCATATATTTT CASSPTGSRGNTIYF
few TRBJ1-5 TRBV6-2/TRBV6-3 NA TGTGCCAGCAGCCCGGGGCTCGGGGGGCATCAGCCCCAGCATTTT CASSPGLGGHQPQHF
NA TRBJ1-1 TRBV3-1/TRBV3-2 NA TGTGCCAGCAGCCTCTCACTAGGCTCCCTTGAAGCTTTCTTT CASSLSLGSLEAFF
NA TRBJ1-1 TRBV7-6 NA TGTGCCAGCAGCTTAATGGGCCAACTGGGGACTGAAGCTTTCTTT CASSLMGQLGTEAFF
NA TRBJ1-1 TRBV3-1/TRBV3-2 NA TGTGCCAGCAGCCAAATCGACAGCTACACTGAAGCTTTCTTT CASSQIDSYTEAFF
NA TRBJ2-5 TRBV21-1 NA TGTGCCAGCAGCAAATTGCGGGAACGGCGATCCGATTGCGAGGTGGAGACCCAGTACTTC CASSKLRERRSDCEVETQYF
NA TRBJ2-7 TRBV30 NA TGTGCCTGGAGGAAAAGCTACGAGCAGTACTTC CAWRKSYEQYF
NA TRBJ1-4 TRBV5-1 NA TGCGCCAGCAGCTTGGATAGTGGGCGCGTCAATGAAAAACTGTTTTTT CASSLDSGRVNEKLFF
once TRBJ2-1 TRBV9 TRBD2 TGTGCCAGCAGCGTAGTCCAAGTGAGGGGAGGGGAGCAGTTCTTC CASSVVQVRGGEQFF
NA TRBJ2-2 TRBV7-9 NA TGTGCCAGCAGCTCCATCAGGCCCCGGGACCTAACGAACACCGGGGAGCTGTTTTTT CASSSIRPRDLTNTGELFF
NA TRBJ1-1 TRBV6-6 NA TGTGCCAGCAGTTGGGACCGCAGGACTGAAGCTTTCTTT CASSWDRRTEAFF
NA TRBJ2-3 TRBV7-3 TRBD2 TGTGCCAGCAGCCCCTTAGCGGGTAGTAGCACAGATACGCAGTATTTT CASSPLAGSSTDTQYF
NA TRBJ1-2 TRBV4-1 TRBD1 TGCGCCAGCAGAATAACCGGGACAGGAGATGGCTACACCTTC CASRITGTGDGYTF
NA TRBJ1-6 TRBV27 TRBD1 TGTGCCAGCAGGGGGGGGACAGGGGTTAATTCACCCCTCCACTTT CASRGGTGVNSPLHF
NA TRBJ1-1 TRBV5-1 NA TGCGCCAGCAGCTTGGTTTGGGGTGTAAACACTGAAGCTTTCTTT CASSLVWGVNTEAFF
NA TRBJ2-7 TRBV2 NA TGTGCCAGCAGTGAATTAGACTCCTACGAGCAGTACTTC CASSELDSYEQYF
NA TRBJ1-1 TRBV5-8 NA TGTGCCAGCAGCTTGATGGGGCTGGGGACTGAAGCTTTCTTT CASSLMGLGTEAFF
NA TRBJ2-7 TRBV19 NA TGTGCCAGTAGTATAGCAGGTAGCGCGGACGAGCAGTACTTC CASSIAGSADEQYF
NA TRBJ1-6 TRBV27 NA TGTGCCAGCAGTTCCGGTGGGGAGGACCACTTT CASSSGGEDHF
NA TRBJ1-2 TRBV5-1 NA TGCGCCAGCAGCTTGGCGGGCGGGTATGGCTACACCTTC CASSLAGGYGYTF
NA TRBJ2-7 TRBV6-5 TRBD1 TGTGCCAGCAAGCCCGCAGGGGGCGAATACTACGAGCAGTACTTC CASKPAGGEYYEQYF